What follows are 28 T cell receptor beta chains derived from one specimen sequenced in a study of cytomegalovirus exposure and HLA in healthy donors. With 60 Vbeta and 13 Jbeta primers, the PCR was carried out. Assay: immunoSEQ multiplex PCR; the TCRdb copy retains only in-frame clones and omits some. The sample consists of 150,000 or so clones, 81% of them appearing once. The sequenced sample was PBMCs. These receptor sequences come from a woman in her late teens or twenties in good health and CMV-seropositive.

The rearrangement joins TRBV25-1 to TRBJ1-3, with TRBD1 as a possible D gene (6 bases). The CDR3 contains 16 residues. V lost 5 bases, J lost 0 bases, and 14 bases lay in between. CDR1 and CDR2 from the germline V gene are MGHDK and SYGVNS. The chain's CDR3 is CASSPGAGISGNTIYF. For the CDR3, the DNA is TGTGCCAGCAGTCCAGGGGCCGGGATCTCTGGAAACACCATATATTTT.

This clone was counted between two and nine times. The chain carries TRBV25-1 and TRBJ1-5; the match to TRBD1 covers 8 bases. Looked up from germline, CDR1 is MGHDK and CDR2 is SYGVNS. The CDR3 has 15 amino acids. The ends lost 5 bases at V and 9 bases at J; junction bases unmatched: 12. CDR3 sequence: CASSQGATGDMPQHF. For the CDR3, the DNA is TGTGCCAGCAGTCAGGGGGCCACAGGGGATATGCCCCAGCATTTT.

J is TRBJ2-7 and V is TRBV9; 8 bases are shared with TRBD1. Germline CDR1 and CDR2: SGDLS and YYNGEE. After removal of 1 base from V and 3 bases from J, the junction contained 15 bases not matched to a gene. This CDR3 comprises 18 residues. The CDR3 region is CASSVSAGGVGPYYEQYF. CDR3 bases: TGTGCCAGCAGCGTAAGTGCAGGGGGCGTCGGCCCCTACTACGAGCAGTACTTC.

CDR3 loop: CASSRTGDEAPYGYTF. The CDR3 DNA sequence: TGTGCCAGCAGCCGGACAGGGGACGAGGCCCCCTATGGCTACACCTTC. The chain has TRBV6-6 and TRBJ1-2, with 9 bases aligning to TRBD1. CDR1 is MNHNY, CDR2 SVGAGI, per germline (reference sequence). Losses at the gene ends were 6 bases for V and 4 bases for J; bases not matched to a gene: 12. CDR3 length: 16 residues.

The rearrangement joins TRBV6-5 to TRBJ2-1; maybe TRBD2 (7 bases). CDR3 size: 15 residues. Trimming removed 5 bases at V and 0 bases at J, with 11 bases between. Germline lookup yields CDR1 MNHEY and CDR2 SVGAGI. CDR3 sequence reads: CASSRGGSSYNEQFF. The CDR3 DNA sequence: TGTGCCAGCAGTAGGGGGGGTAGCTCCTACAATGAGCAGTTCTTC.

The chain couples TRBV7-2 to TRBJ2-7; 7 bases fit TRBD2. Trimming removed 0 bases from V and 3 bases from J; junction bases left unmatched: 5. In germline, CDR1 is SGHTA, CDR2 FQGNSA. This CDR3 has 15 amino acids. CDR3 nucleotides: TGTGCCAGCAGCTTAGCTTGGCGGGGGAACTACGAGCAGTACTTC. This sequence encodes CASSLAWRGNYEQYF.

In DNA form, the CDR3 reads TGTGCCAGCAGCTTAGCCAGGTTCTCTTCCTACGAGCAGTACTTC. This codes for CASSLARFSSYEQYF. The chain has TRBV7-8 and TRBJ2-5; D unresolved. The J call may be incorrect, as the DNA end agrees better with TRBJ2-7. The CDR3 is 15 amino acids. Per the germline V gene, CDR1 is SGHVS and CDR2 is FQNEAQ.

The chain combines TRBV6-6 with TRBJ1-5, with a tentative D call TRBD1 (6 bases). This CDR3 comprises 14 residues. CDR1 and CDR2 from the germline V gene are MNHNY and SVGAGI (reference sequence). V lost 2 bases and J 7 bases, leaving 12 bases between the germline ends. In DNA, the CDR3 is TGTGCCAGCAGTTACGTTGGGGGCCAACAGCCCCAGCATTTT. It specifies CASSYVGGQQPQHF.

CDR3 loop: CASSLQAAFADQYF. DNA for the CDR3: TGTGCCAGCAGCCTACAGGCGGCCTTCGCGGACCAGTACTTC. This sequence joins TRBV5-6 and TRBJ2-5, with a possible D match to TRBD1 (5 bases). The V end was cut by 4 bases, the J end by 10 bases, with 20 bases between. There are 14 residues in the CDR3. Germline lookup yields CDR1 SGHDT and CDR2 YYEEEE.

This clone was seen more than once but under ten times. This chain uses TRBV27 with TRBJ2-5, with TRBD2 matching 11 bases. V was pared by 3 bases and J by 1 base, with 4 bases of the junction left unmatched. The CDR3 spans 16 residues. Germline-derived CDR1 and CDR2 are MNHEY and SMNVEV (reference sequence). CDR3 amino acids: CASSLTSGAFQETQYF. The CDR3, as DNA: TGTGCCAGCAGTTTGACTAGCGGGGCCTTCCAAGAGACCCAGTACTTC.

The V and J genes are TRBV7-6 and TRBJ1-4, with TRBD1 matching 7 bases. The ends lost 4 bases at V and 4 bases at J; junction bases unmatched: 12. The CDR3 covers 17 residues. Germline V gene data show CDR1 as SGHVS and CDR2 as FNYEAQ. CDR3 sequence (DNA): TGTGCCAGCAGCTCCCGGGACAGAGGCCCCTTTAATGAAAAACTGTTTTTT. Its protein product is CASSSRDRGPFNEKLFF. Full variable domain (rest looked up from reference TRBV7-6 and TRBJ1-4): GAGVSQSPRYKVTKRGQDVALRCDPISGHVSLYWYRQALGQGPEFLTYFNYEAQQDKSGLPNDRFSAERPEGSISTLTIQRTEQRDSAMYRCASSSRDRGPFNEKLFFGSGTQLSVL.

The chain couples TRBV10-1 to TRBJ2-4, with TRBD1 matching over 7 bases. This CDR3 region has 13 residues. Germline CDR1 and CDR2: WNHNN and SYGVQD (reference sequence). After removal of 2 bases from V and 9 bases from J, the junction contained 4 bases not matched to a gene. CDR3 residues: CASSEGTASIQYF. CDR3 DNA: TGCGCCAGCAGTGAGGGGACAGCCAGCATTCAGTACTTC.

This chain joins TRBV7-2 and TRBJ2-1, with 9 bases fitting TRBD1. CDR1 is SGHTA, CDR2 FQGNSA, per germline. The ends lost 5 bases at V and 3 bases at J; junction bases unmatched: 5. There are 15 residues in the CDR3. This CDR3 is CASSPETGGYNEQFF. CDR3 DNA sequence: TGTGCCAGCAGCCCGGAGACAGGGGGCTACAATGAGCAGTTCTTC.

This clone was counted a single time. The chain combines TRBV7-9 with TRBJ2-7; D is uncertain. The V and J ends lost 4 bases and 4 bases respectively, with 8 bases between them. CDR3 length equals 12 residues. CDR1 and CDR2 (germline): SEHNR, FQNEAQ (reference sequence). CDR3 in DNA: TGTGCCAGCAGCTCGAGGTCTTACGAGCAGTACTTC. Encoded protein: CASSSRSYEQYF. Full variable domain (outside the CDR3, taken from reference TRBV7-9 and TRBJ2-7): DTGVSQNPRHKITKRGQNVTFRCDPISEHNRLYWYRQTLGQGPEFLTYFQNEAQLEKSRLLSDRFSAERPKGSFSTLEIQRTEQGDSAMYLCASSSRSYEQYFGPGTRLTVT.

V and J are TRBV13 and TRBJ2-3; TRBD2 matches 11 bases. This CDR3 has 14 residues. In germline, CDR1 is PRHDT, CDR2 FYEKMQ (reference sequence). V shed 5 bases, J shed 4 bases, and the junction held 2 bases outside the gene matches. CDR3 nucleotide sequence: TGTGCCAGCAGCCAGGGACTAGCGGCAGATACGCAGTATTTT. This gives the protein CASSQGLAADTQYF.

The chain employs TRBV6-1 and TRBJ2-1; 8 bases are a match to TRBD2. V was clipped by 2 bases and J by 5 bases; unmatched bases: 2. Per the germline V gene, CDR1 is MNHNS and CDR2 is SASEGT. This CDR3 spans 14 amino acids. The CDR3 DNA reads as TGTGCCAGCAGTGAAAGCGGGGGCCACAATGAGCAGTTCTTC. Translation gives CASSESGGHNEQFF.

The rearrangement uses TRBV12-5 and TRBJ2-3; 7 nucleotides agree with TRBD1. The V gene's germline CDR1 is LGHNT and CDR2 FRNRAP. The CDR3 loop spans 15 amino acids. Trimming at V came to 3 bases and at J to 3 bases, leaving 6 bases not matched to a gene. The CDR3 coding sequence is TGTGCTAGTGGTTTTGGGACAGCTCAAACAGATACGCAGTATTTT. Translating gives CASGFGTAQTDTQYF.

The chain joins TRBV6-4 to TRBJ1-5; 7 bases fit TRBD1. Trimming at V came to 5 bases and at J to 2 bases, leaving 9 bases not matched to a gene. This CDR3 contains 16 residues. In germline, CDR1 is MRHNA, CDR2 SNTAGT. The CDR3 loop reads CASSSPDRPGNQPQHF. The CDR3 nucleotides read TGTGCCAGCAGTTCACCGGACAGGCCGGGCAATCAGCCCCAGCATTTT.

The V and J genes are TRBV7-2 and TRBJ1-6; TRBD1 agrees at 10 bases. Trimming cost V 5 bases and J 1 base; bases outside gene matches: 11. The CDR3 runs 19 residues. Germline V lookup: CDR1 SGHTA, CDR2 FQGNSA. The CDR3 protein is CASSLHPGTGVSYNSPLHF. CDR3 sequence (DNA): TGTGCCAGCAGCCTTCATCCCGGGACAGGGGTTTCCTATAATTCACCCCTCCACTTT.

V and J are TRBV10-3 and TRBJ2-1; 11 bases align to TRBD2. Trimming took 6 bases from V and 0 from J; bases not matched to a gene: 4. This CDR3 has 16 residues. Looked up from germline, CDR1 is ENHRY and CDR2 is SYGVKD. In nucleotides, the CDR3 is TGTGCCATCAGAGGGACTAGCGGAAACTCCTACAATGAGCAGTTCTTC. Its translation: CAIRGTSGNSYNEQFF.

The V gene is TRBV27, the J gene TRBJ1-5; 9 bases fit TRBD1. This CDR3 has 15 residues. V shed 8 bases and J 4 bases; nucleotides not matched to a gene: 9. CDR1 MNHEY and CDR2 SMNVEV come from the germline V gene (reference sequence). The chain's CDR3 is CASSDRGAVNQPQHF. The CDR3 coding sequence is TGTGCCAGCTCGGACAGGGGAGCGGTAAATCAGCCCCAGCATTTT.

This rearrangement joins TRBV13 to TRBJ1-1; D gene unclear. CDR1 and CDR2 from the germline V gene are PRHDT and FYEKMQ (reference sequence). The CDR3 is made up of 15 amino acids. V was clipped by 5 bases and J by 1 base, with 14 bases between them. CDR3 DNA sequence: TGTGCCAGCAGCCCTCGGGGTGGGCGGAACACTGAAGCTTTCTTT. Translated: CASSPRGGRNTEAFF.

On this clone itself: The same CDR3 is also encoded by other DNA sequences in this sample. The V call is TRBV6-5, the J call TRBJ1-1, with D perhaps matching TRBD1 (5 bases). Germline V lookup: CDR1 MNHEY, CDR2 SVGAGI. The CDR3 runs to 15 residues. Between the trimmed V and J ends, which lost 0 bases and 0 bases, there was a span of 8 bases. In nucleotides, the CDR3 is TGTGCCAGCAGTTACTCGGGGGGTGTGAACACTGAAGCTTTCTTT. This sequence encodes CASSYSGGVNTEAFF.

The V and J genes are TRBV4-3 and TRBJ2-2, with D maybe TRBD2 (6 bases). Between the trimmed V and J ends, which lost 6 bases and 7 bases, there was a span of 15 bases. CDR1 and CDR2 from the germline V gene are LGHNA and YSLEER. CDR3 length equals 14 residues. CDR3 DNA sequence: TGCGCCAGCAGTCTACGACCAGCGGGCGGGGAGCTGTTTTTT. Translating it yields CASSLRPAGGELFF.

This clone was observed a handful of times. This chain links TRBV27 with TRBJ2-5, with 7 bases aligning to TRBD2. Germline trimming cut 2 bases from V and 1 base from J; bases unmatched to any gene: 4. Germline V CDR1 and CDR2: MNHEY, SMNVEV (reference sequence). The length of the CDR3 is 15 residues. The CDR3 region is CASSLRRGSQETQYF. The CDR3 DNA sequence: TGTGCCAGCAGTTTAAGGCGGGGGTCCCAAGAGACCCAGTACTTC.

V is TRBV18 and J is TRBJ1-4; 9 nucleotides agree with TRBD1. The CDR3 covers 16 residues. Per the germline V gene, CDR1 is KGHSH and CDR2 is LQKENI. After removal of 4 bases from V and 4 bases from J, the junction contained 7 bases not matched to a gene. CDR3 amino acids: CASSLTGTGLNEKLFF. The CDR3 DNA is TGTGCCAGCTCACTCACCGGGACAGGGCTTAATGAAAAACTGTTTTTT.

This clone was seen a few times. The CDR3 region is CASSQGRRAGANVLTF. The CDR3 DNA reads as TGTGCCAGCAGCCAAGGGCGGAGGGCTGGGGCCAACGTCCTGACTTTC. The V and J genes are TRBV4-2 and TRBJ2-6, with a weak D call TRBD2 (6 bases). V was clipped by 1 base and J by 2 bases, with 9 bases between them. This CDR3 is 16 amino acids long. Germline lookup yields CDR1 LGHNA and CDR2 YNFKEQ.

This chain uses TRBV6-5 with TRBJ1-5; D is perhaps TRBD1 (6 bases). V dropped 6 bases and J dropped 3 bases, with 15 bases sitting between them. CDR1 is MNHEY and CDR2 is SVGAGI in the germline V gene. This CDR3 has 15 amino acids. CDR3 amino acids: CASRERQEINQPQHF. CDR3 coding DNA: TGTGCCAGCAGGGAGCGACAGGAGATCAATCAGCCCCAGCATTTT.